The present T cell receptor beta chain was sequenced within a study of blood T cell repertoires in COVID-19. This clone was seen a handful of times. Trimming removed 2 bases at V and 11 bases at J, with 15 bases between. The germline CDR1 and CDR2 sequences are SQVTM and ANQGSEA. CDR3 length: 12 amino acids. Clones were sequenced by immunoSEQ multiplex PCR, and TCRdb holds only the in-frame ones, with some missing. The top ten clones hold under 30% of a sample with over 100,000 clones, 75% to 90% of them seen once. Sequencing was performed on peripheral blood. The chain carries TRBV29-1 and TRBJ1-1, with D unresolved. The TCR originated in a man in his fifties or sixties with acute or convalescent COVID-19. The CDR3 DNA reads TGCAGCGTTGAAAGCAACGGCCCGAGGGCTTTCTTT. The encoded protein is CSVESNGPRAFF. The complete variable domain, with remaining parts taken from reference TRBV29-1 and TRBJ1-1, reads SAVISQKPSRDICQRGTSLTIQCQVDSQVTMMFWYRQQPGQSLTLIATANQGSEATYESGFVIDKFPISRPNLTFSTLTVSNMSPEDSSIYLCSVESNGPRAFFGQGTRLTVV.